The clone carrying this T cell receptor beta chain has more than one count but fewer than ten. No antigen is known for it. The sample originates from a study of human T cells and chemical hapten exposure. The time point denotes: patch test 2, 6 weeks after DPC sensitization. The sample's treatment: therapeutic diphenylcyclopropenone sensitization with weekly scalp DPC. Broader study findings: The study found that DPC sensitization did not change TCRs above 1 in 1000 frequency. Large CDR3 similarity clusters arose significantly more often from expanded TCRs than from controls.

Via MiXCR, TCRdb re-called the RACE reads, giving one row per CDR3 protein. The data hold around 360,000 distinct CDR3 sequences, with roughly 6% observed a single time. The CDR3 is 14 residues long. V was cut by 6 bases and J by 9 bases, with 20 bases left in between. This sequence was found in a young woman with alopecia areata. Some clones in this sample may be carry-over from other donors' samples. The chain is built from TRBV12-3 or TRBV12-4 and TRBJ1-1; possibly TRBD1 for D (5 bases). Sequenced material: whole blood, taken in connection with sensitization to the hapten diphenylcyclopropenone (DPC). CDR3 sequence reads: CASRQLGVAVQAFF. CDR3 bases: TGTGCCAGCAGGCAGTTGGGGGTCGCCGTACAAGCTTTCTTT.